The 14 T cell receptor beta chains in this list originate from one sample, sequenced in a study of blood T cell repertoires in COVID-19. TCRdb's copy holds only in-frame clones and misses some; the assay was immunoSEQ multiplex PCR. This sample has about 67,000 clones; 75% to 90% occur once, and the top ten carry 6.5% to 8.5%. Sequencing was done on a sample of peripheral blood. These receptors all stem from a man in his forties or fifties with active COVID-19.

This clone was picked up a small number of times. V and J are TRBV5-4 and TRBJ2-7, with D unresolved. Germline values: CDR1 SGHNT, CDR2 YYREEE (reference sequence). The CDR3 is 15 amino acids. V was cut by 7 bases and J by 0 bases, with 17 bases left in between. The CDR3 DNA is TGTGCCAGCTCCCCTATGGATCGGAGCTCCTACGAGCAGTACTTC. Protein: CASSPMDRSSYEQYF.

The J gene is TRBJ1-2, the V gene TRBV5-4; 9 positions agree with TRBD1. This CDR3 contains 13 residues. Germline V gene lookup returns CDR1 SGHNT and CDR2 YYREEE (reference sequence). J gave up 6 bases and V 4 bases, and 4 bases lay outside the gene matches. CDR3 in amino acids: CASSPDRGDGYTF. The CDR3 DNA follows: TGTGCCAGCAGCCCGGACAGGGGTGATGGCTACACCTTC.

The rearrangement joins TRBV2 to TRBJ1-1, with D uncertain. The CDR3 length is 13 residues. The germline gives CDR1 SNHLY, CDR2 FYNNEI. V was pared by 2 bases and J by 0 bases, with 4 bases between. CDR3 coding DNA: TGTGCCAGCAGTGAATATCTGAACACTGAAGCTTTCTTT. This encodes CASSEYLNTEAFF.

This rearrangement joins TRBV30 to TRBJ1-1; 8 nucleotides align to TRBD1. V was pared by 4 bases and J by 4 bases, with 17 bases of the junction left unmatched. The germline CDR1 and CDR2 sequences are GTSNPN and SVGIG (reference sequence). The CDR3 is 17 amino acids. The CDR3: CAWNPGGGLYVSTEAFF. The DNA of the CDR3 is TGTGCCTGGAACCCAGGGGGCGGTTTGTATGTGTCCACTGAAGCTTTCTTT.

A note on this clone: Other DNA sequences in the sample encode the same CDR3. The gene calls are TRBV3-1 (or the pseudogene TRBV3-2) and TRBJ2-7; TRBD2 aligns across 12 bases. After removal of 6 bases from V and 2 bases from J, the junction contained 5 bases not matched to a gene. The CDR3 totals 15 residues. Germline V gene data show CDR1 as LGHDT and CDR2 as YNNKEL (reference sequence). CDR3 sequence (DNA): TGTGCCAGCAGTCAGGGACTAGCGGGTACCTACGAGCAGTACTTC. Residues: CASSQGLAGTYEQYF.

The chain links TRBV4-3 to TRBJ2-7, with 8 bases matching TRBD1. The CDR3 runs 15 residues. The germline V gene has CDR1 LGHNA and CDR2 YSLEER. Losses at the gene ends were 4 bases for V and 3 bases for J; bases not matched to a gene: 8. CDR3 bases: TGCGCCAGCAGCCGTTATCAGGGGGCAGGCTACGAGCAGTACTTC. This gives the protein CASSRYQGAGYEQYF.

This clone was counted between two and nine times. This chain links TRBV5-4 with TRBJ2-7; TRBD2 matches at 11 bases. Trimming removed 3 bases from V and 0 bases from J; junction bases left unmatched: 8. The germline V gene has CDR1 SGHNT and CDR2 YYREEE (reference sequence). The CDR3 length is 17 residues. The CDR3 protein is CASSYGTSGASSYEQYF. The CDR3 DNA follows: TGTGCCAGCAGCTACGGGACTAGCGGTGCCTCCTCCTACGAGCAGTACTTC.

This chain links TRBV18 with TRBJ1-3, with 7 bases aligning to TRBD1. Germline assignment: CDR1 KGHSH and CDR2 LQKENI. V lost 3 bases, J lost 0 bases, and 8 bases stayed unmatched. CDR3 length: 17 residues. CDR3 nucleotide sequence: TGTGCCAGCTCACCTGGAGGGGGCATTGTCTCTGGAAACACCATATATTTT. Protein product: CASSPGGGIVSGNTIYF.

CDR3 amino acids: CASSPTGNTEAFF. The CDR3 nucleotides are TGTGCCAGCAGCCCCACAGGGAACACTGAAGCTTTCTTT. The chain links TRBV11-3 to TRBJ1-1; TRBD1 might be the D (5 bases). Germline V gives CDR1 SGHNT, CDR2 YENEEA. V dropped 5 bases and J dropped 1 base, with 8 bases sitting between them. The CDR3 consists of 13 residues.

V and J are TRBV5-6 and TRBJ2-1, with D possibly TRBD2 on 6 matching bases. From germline, CDR1 is SGHDT and CDR2 YYEEEE. The CDR3 is made up of 13 amino acids. V was pared by 4 bases and J by 8 bases, with 13 bases between. CDR3 sequence: CASSLRRRDEQFF. In DNA form, the CDR3 reads TGTGCCAGCAGCCTTCGACGGAGGGATGAGCAGTTCTTC. Together with reference TRBV5-6 and TRBJ2-1, the CDR3 gives the full variable domain: DAGVTQSPTHLIKTRGQQVTLRCSPKSGHDTVSWYQQALGQGPQFIFQYYEEEERQRGNFPDRFSGHQFPNYSSELNVNALLLGDSALYLCASSLRRRDEQFFGPGTRLTVL.

This clone has only a few counts. The J gene is TRBJ1-2, the V gene TRBV5-8, with D maybe TRBD1 (5 bases). Germline CDR1 is SGHTS and CDR2 is YDEGEE. V was trimmed by 4 bases and J by 4 bases, leaving 14 bases between them. The CDR3 consists of 14 residues. The CDR3 nucleotides are TGTGCCAGCAGCCCAGGGTGGTCCCTCTATGGCTACACCTTC. This sequence encodes CASSPGWSLYGYTF.

This chain uses TRBV2 with TRBJ1-2; no clear D gene. Germline assignment: CDR1 SNHLY and CDR2 FYNNEI. The CDR3 is 12 residues long. V shed 6 bases and J shed 3 bases, with 8 bases lying between them. The chain's CDR3 is CASSRGYYGYTF. CDR3 DNA sequence: TGTGCCAGCAGCCGGGGATACTATGGCTACACCTTC.

The J gene is TRBJ2-3, the V gene TRBV28, with TRBD1 identical over 10 bases. CDR3 length equals 15 residues. Trimming took 5 bases from V and 5 from J; bases not matched to a gene: 7. CDR1 and CDR2 (germline): MDHEN, SYDVKM. In nucleotides, the CDR3 is TGTGCCAGCAGTCAACGGACAGGGGGGGAAGATACGCAGTATTTT. Translating gives CASSQRTGGEDTQYF.

The gene calls are TRBV3-1 (or the pseudogene TRBV3-2) and TRBJ2-3; tentatively, D is TRBD1 (5 bases). V was cut by 1 base and J by 5 bases, with 10 bases left in between. CDR3 length: 14 residues. The germline V gene encodes CDR1 LGHDT and CDR2 YNNKEL (reference sequence). CDR3 sequence reads: CASSQGVRVDTQYF. In nucleotides, the CDR3 is TGTGCCAGCAGCCAAGGGGTCAGGGTAGATACGCAGTATTTT.